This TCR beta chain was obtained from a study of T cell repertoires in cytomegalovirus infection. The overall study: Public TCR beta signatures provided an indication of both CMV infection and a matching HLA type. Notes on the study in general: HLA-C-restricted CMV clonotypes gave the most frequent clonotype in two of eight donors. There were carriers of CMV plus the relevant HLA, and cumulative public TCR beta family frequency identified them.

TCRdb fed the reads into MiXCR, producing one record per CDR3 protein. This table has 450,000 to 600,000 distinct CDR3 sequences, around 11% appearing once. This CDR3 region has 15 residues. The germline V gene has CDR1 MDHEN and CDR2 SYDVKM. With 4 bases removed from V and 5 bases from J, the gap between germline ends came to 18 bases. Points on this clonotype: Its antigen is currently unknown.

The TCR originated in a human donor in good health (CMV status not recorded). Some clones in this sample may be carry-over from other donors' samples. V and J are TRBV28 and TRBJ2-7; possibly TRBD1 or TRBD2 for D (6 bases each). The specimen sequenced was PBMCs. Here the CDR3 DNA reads TGTGCCAGCAGTTCGCCAGGGGTCGGGGGTAACGAGCAGTACTTC. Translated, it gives CASSSPGVGGNEQYF. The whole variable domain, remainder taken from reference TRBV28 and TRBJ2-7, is DVKVTQSSRYLVKRTGEKVFLECVQDMDHENMFWYRQDPGLGLRLIYFSYDVKMKEKGDIPEGYSVSREKKERFSLILESASTNQTSMYLCASSSPGVGGNEQYFGPGTRLTVT.